Listed here are 30 T cell receptor beta chains from one sample, sequenced in a study of blood T cell repertoires in COVID-19. Sequencing used immunoSEQ multiplex PCR; TCRdb keeps in-frame clones, though not all of them. The table records under 250,000 clones, 70% to 85% of them present only once. The sequencing input was peripheral blood. The receptors here all came from a man older than 75 with acute or convalescent COVID-19.

Only one count was recorded for this clone. This chain uses TRBV5-5 with TRBJ1-1; 8 nucleotides align to TRBD1. There are 13 residues in the CDR3. The germline gives CDR1 SGHKS, CDR2 YYEKEE (reference sequence). After removal of 4 bases from V and 4 bases from J, the junction contained 3 bases not matched to a gene. The CDR3 protein is CASSLQGGTEAFF. Written as DNA, the CDR3 is TGTGCCAGCAGCCTACAGGGGGGCACTGAAGCTTTCTTT.

V usage is TRBV6-1 and J usage is TRBJ1-1, with D tentatively TRBD1 (5 bases). This CDR3 has 15 amino acids. In germline, CDR1 is MNHNS, CDR2 SASEGT. The V end was cut by 2 bases, the J end by 0 bases, with 10 bases between. CDR3 sequence: CASSEQGRVNTEAFF. CDR3 coding DNA: TGTGCCAGCAGTGAACAGGGCAGGGTGAACACTGAAGCTTTCTTT.

The chain combines TRBV3-1 (or the pseudogene TRBV3-2) with TRBJ1-3; 9 bases fit TRBD1. The CDR3 extends over 20 amino acids. Trimming took 4 bases from V and 0 from J; bases not matched to a gene: 16. CDR1 and CDR2 from the germline V gene are LGHDT and YNNKEL (reference sequence). The CDR3: CASSLGGTGIRAGSGNTIYF. The CDR3 DNA reads as TGTGCCAGCAGCCTGGGCGGGACAGGGATTCGGGCTGGCTCTGGAAACACCATATATTTT.

The chain has TRBV18 and TRBJ2-1; 9 nucleotides match TRBD2. The ends lost 3 bases at V and 1 base at J; junction bases unmatched: 1. In germline, CDR1 is KGHSH, CDR2 LQKENI. This CDR3 comprises 15 residues. In DNA, the CDR3 is TGTGCCAGCTCACCGAGCGGGGGGTCCTACAATGAGCAGTTCTTC. This encodes CASSPSGGSYNEQFF.

The genes are TRBV5-1 and TRBJ2-7; TRBD2 agrees at 13 bases. Germline trimming cut 5 bases from V and 4 bases from J; bases unmatched to any gene: 12. Looked up from germline, CDR1 is SGHRS and CDR2 is YFSETQ. This CDR3 region has 17 residues. CDR3 sequence reads: CASRLITGTSGIYEQYF. DNA of the CDR3: TGCGCCAGCAGACTCATCACCGGGACTAGCGGGATATACGAGCAGTACTTC.

The rearrangement uses TRBV18 and TRBJ1-5, with 8 nucleotides matching TRBD1. V shed 3 bases, J shed 7 bases, and the junction held 8 bases outside the gene matches. Germline CDR1 and CDR2: KGHSH and LQKENI. CDR3 length: 15 residues. As DNA, the CDR3 is TGTGCCAGCTCACCGGCCCCAGGGGGCGGCCAGCCCCAGCATTTT. Translation: CASSPAPGGGQPQHF. The full variable domain, in which reference TRBV18 and TRBJ1-5 provide the parts outside the CDR3, is NAGVMQNPRHLVRRRGQEARLRCSPMKGHSHVYWYRQLPEEGLKFMVYLQKENIIDESGMPKERFSAEFPKEGPSILRIQQVVRGDSAAYFCASSPAPGGGQPQHFGDGTRLSIL.

CDR3 amino acids: CASIPQGAWGYTF. In DNA, the CDR3 is TGTGCCAGCATCCCCCAGGGGGCGTGGGGCTACACCTTC. The chain joins TRBV28 to TRBJ1-2, with TRBD1 identical over 8 bases. Trimming at V came to 7 bases and at J to 8 bases, leaving 9 bases not matched to a gene. Per the germline V gene, CDR1 is MDHEN and CDR2 is SYDVKM. This CDR3 contains 13 residues.

J is TRBJ2-6 and V is TRBV6-6; a possible D gene is TRBD2 (6 bases). V was cut by 8 bases and J by 0 bases, with 8 bases left in between. The CDR3 loop spans 14 amino acids. CDR1 and CDR2 from the germline V gene are MNHNY and SVGAGI (reference sequence). The CDR3 DNA reads as TGTGCCAGCCGGGGGTACTCTGGGGCCAACGTCCTGACTTTC. It is translated as CASRGYSGANVLTF.

The chain links TRBV5-4 to TRBJ1-2; 7 bases line up with TRBD1. The CDR3 covers 14 residues. In germline, CDR1 is SGHNT, CDR2 YYREEE (reference sequence). Unmatched junction bases numbered 5, after V lost 3 bases and J lost 3 bases. This CDR3 is CASSWGQRDYGYTF. The CDR3 nucleotides are TGTGCCAGCAGCTGGGGACAGAGGGACTATGGCTACACCTTC.

The chain combines TRBV21-1 with TRBJ1-6; the table's D call, TRBD1, was not checked against the DNA. TRBV21-1 is listed as a pseudogene. The CDR3 extends over 17 amino acids. Here the CDR3 reads CASSKGDREPYNSPLHF. The CDR3 nucleotides read TGTGCCAGCAGCAAAGGGGACAGGGAACCTTATAATTCACCCCTCCACTTT.

This chain connects TRBV5-1 to TRBJ2-3, with 8 bases identical to TRBD2. The CDR3 contains 16 residues. Germline lookup yields CDR1 SGHRS and CDR2 YFSETQ. With V trimmed by 0 bases and J by 0 bases, 3 bases remained unmatched. The CDR3 spells CASSLAGGISTDTQYF. CDR3 nucleotides: TGCGCCAGCAGCTTGGCGGGAGGGATTAGCACAGATACGCAGTATTTT.

This clone was observed once. V gene TRBV28 combines with J gene TRBJ2-1; perhaps TRBD1 as D (6 bases). Trimming took off 6 bases at V and 0 bases at J, with 15 bases between the two ends. The CDR3 is 16 amino acids. Per the germline V gene, CDR1 is MDHEN and CDR2 is SYDVKM. The CDR3 coding sequence is TGTGCCAGCAGCCTCCAGGGGCACTACTCCTACAATGAGCAGTTCTTC. Its translation: CASSLQGHYSYNEQFF.

The chain employs TRBV5-1 and TRBJ2-1; TRBD1 matches at 8 bases. This CDR3 is built from 14 residues. Looked up from germline, CDR1 is SGHRS and CDR2 is YFSETQ. V was pared by 5 bases and J by 9 bases, with 10 bases of the junction left unmatched. The chain's CDR3 is CASSLLLTGGEQFF. In DNA, the CDR3 is TGCGCCAGCAGTTTGCTACTTACAGGGGGTGAGCAGTTCTTC.

The rearrangement joins TRBV10-3 to TRBJ2-2, with TRBD1 identical over 9 bases. The CDR3 totals 16 residues. Germline V gene sequence: CDR1 ENHRY, CDR2 SYGVKD. V was clipped by 7 bases and J by 3 bases; unmatched bases: 9. DNA of the CDR3: TGTGCCATCACCGCCGGGACAGGGAGGGACACCGGGGAGCTGTTTTTT. Translating gives CAITAGTGRDTGELFF.

The chain employs TRBV15 and TRBJ2-1, with TRBD1 matching over 10 bases. CDR1 LNHNV and CDR2 YYDKDF come from the germline V gene (reference sequence). The CDR3 spans 15 residues. The V gene end was trimmed by 6 bases and the J gene end by 6 bases; junction bases not matched to a gene: 8. CDR3: CATSGRDRGPNEQFF. CDR3 coding DNA: TGTGCCACCAGTGGGCGGGACAGGGGTCCCAATGAGCAGTTCTTC.

This clone was counted only a few times. The chain couples TRBV13 to TRBJ1-3; D is unresolved. The germline gives CDR1 PRHDT, CDR2 FYEKMQ (reference sequence). The CDR3 extends over 16 amino acids. The V end lost 0 bases, the J end lost 2 bases, and 11 bases lay between the germline ends. The CDR3 DNA reads TGTGCCAGCAGCTTAGGGGGAGGAGGGACTGGAAACACCATATATTTT. The encoded protein is CASSLGGGGTGNTIYF.

The rearrangement links TRBV5-1 to TRBJ2-1; 9 nucleotides line up with TRBD1. The CDR3 extends over 14 amino acids. Germline-derived CDR1 and CDR2 are SGHRS and YFSETQ. Losses at the gene ends were 0 bases for V and 6 bases for J; bases not matched to a gene: 1. As DNA, the CDR3 is TGCGCCAGCAGCTTGGCGGGACAGGGCAATGAGCAGTTCTTC. It encodes CASSLAGQGNEQFF.

J is TRBJ2-1 and V is TRBV11-1; D might be TRBD1 (5 bases). In germline, CDR1 is SGHAT, CDR2 FQDESV (reference sequence). Trimming left V 2 bases short and J 6 bases short, with 17 bases between. This CDR3 is 16 amino acids long. CDR3 loop: CASSLPSLDTSNEQFF. The CDR3 DNA is TGTGCCAGCAGCTTACCTTCTTTGGACACCTCCAATGAGCAGTTCTTC. The full variable domain, in which reference TRBV11-1 and TRBJ2-1 provide the parts outside the CDR3, is EAEVAQSPRYKITEKSQAVAFWCDPISGHATLYWYRQILGQGPELLVQFQDESVVDDSQLPKDRFSAERLKGVDSTLKIQPAELGDSAMYLCASSLPSLDTSNEQFFGPGTRLTVL.

This clone was counted between two and nine times. The chain links TRBV27 to TRBJ2-1, with 10 bases fitting TRBD2. The CDR3 spans 14 residues. Losses at the gene ends were 8 bases for V and 2 bases for J; bases not matched to a gene: 3. CDR1 MNHEY and CDR2 SMNVEV come from the germline V gene (reference sequence). The CDR3 DNA sequence: TGTGCCAGCGGAAGCGGGGGGGCCTACAATGAGCAGTTCTTC. This gives the protein CASGSGGAYNEQFF.

Worth noting for this clone: Other DNA sequences in this specimen translate into the identical CDR3. The chain uses TRBV27 and TRBJ1-2, with TRBD1 as a possible D gene (5 bases). CDR3 size: 13 residues. CDR1 is MNHEY, CDR2 SMNVEV, per germline (reference sequence). V was clipped by 5 bases and J by 1 base, with 8 bases between them. In nucleotides, the CDR3 is TGTGCCAGCAGTCGCGGGGGTAACTATGGCTACACCTTC. Protein: CASSRGGNYGYTF.

The V and J genes are TRBV28 and TRBJ1-2, with 8 bases lining up with TRBD1. This CDR3 has 13 amino acids. The J segment lost 8 bases and the V segment lost 5 bases, leaving 7 bases of the junction unmatched. Germline CDR1 MDHEN, CDR2 SYDVKM. The CDR3 DNA reads TGTGCCAGCAGTCGGCAGGGGGCGCACGGCTACACCTTC. Amino acids: CASSRQGAHGYTF.

This clone was counted only a few times. V is TRBV18 and J is TRBJ1-3, with D possibly being TRBD1 (5 bases). The ends were cut back, 5 bases at V and 1 base at J, with 15 bases in the middle. The germline V gene has CDR1 KGHSH and CDR2 LQKENI. The CDR3 extends over 16 amino acids. Here the CDR3 DNA reads TGTGCCAGCTCAACAATTCGGCAGGGATCTGGAAACACCATATATTTT. This sequence encodes CASSTIRQGSGNTIYF.

The gene calls are TRBV2 and TRBJ2-3; TRBD2 matches 11 bases. The germline gives CDR1 SNHLY, CDR2 FYNNEI. This CDR3 has 19 residues. V trimming: 1 base; J trimming: 1 base; junction bases outside the gene matches: 10. CDR3: CASSEGADPGLAGTDTQYF. The DNA of the CDR3 is TGTGCCAGCAGTGAAGGGGCAGACCCGGGACTAGCGGGCACAGATACGCAGTATTTT.

The rearrangement uses TRBV6-5 and TRBJ1-5, with 7 positions matching TRBD1. Germline V CDR1 and CDR2: MNHEY, SVGAGI. The CDR3 contains 14 residues. With 6 bases clipped from V and 1 base from J, the junction kept 3 bases outside the gene matches. CDR3 protein: CASRRGQSNQPQHF. The DNA of the CDR3 is TGTGCCAGCAGGAGGGGGCAGAGCAATCAGCCCCAGCATTTT.

V usage is TRBV27 and J usage is TRBJ2-7, with 8 bases lining up with TRBD2. This CDR3 has 17 residues. The V gene end was trimmed by 1 base and the J gene end by 0 bases; junction bases not matched to a gene: 8. CDR1 and CDR2 (germline): MNHEY, SMNVEV (reference sequence). In DNA, the CDR3 is TGTGCCAGCAGTTTATTACCGACTAGCGCCTACTCCTACGAGCAGTACTTC. Its translation: CASSLLPTSAYSYEQYF.

The rearrangement links TRBV27 to TRBJ2-2, with D possibly TRBD1 on 6 matching bases. The CDR3 is made up of 15 amino acids. V was cut by 2 bases and J by 1 base, with 8 bases left in between. Germline-derived CDR1 and CDR2 are MNHEY and SMNVEV (reference sequence). The DNA for the CDR3 is TGTGCCAGCAGTTTACTACAGGGGAACACCGGGGAGCTGTTTTTT. As protein: CASSLLQGNTGELFF.

The chain carries TRBV7-9 and TRBJ2-1, with a tentative D call TRBD2 (6 bases). CDR1 is SEHNR, CDR2 FQNEAQ, per germline (reference sequence). The CDR3 loop spans 15 amino acids. The germline V and J ends were trimmed by 5 bases and 4 bases, with 15 bases remaining between them. Here the CDR3 DNA reads TGTGCCAGCAGCCCTTGGGGGGAAGCATACAATGAGCAGTTCTTC. It codes for CASSPWGEAYNEQFF.

The CDR3 DNA reads TGTGCCAGCAGTTATAAGAGCAGGACCTACAATGAGCAGTTCTTC. This translates into CASSYKSRTYNEQFF. The chain uses TRBV6-5 and TRBJ2-1; D is ambiguous. This CDR3 comprises 15 residues. Trimming left V 3 bases short and J 2 bases short, with 11 bases between. Germline CDR1 is MNHEY and CDR2 is SVGAGI.

This clone was observed a single time. The chain links TRBV5-1 to TRBJ2-7; TRBD2 matches 13 bases. V was pared by 4 bases and J by 2 bases, with 3 bases of the junction left unmatched. The CDR3 consists of 15 residues. Germline CDR1 is SGHRS and CDR2 is YFSETQ. For the CDR3, the DNA is TGCGCCAGCAGCGGGGGACTAGCGGGGACCTACGAGCAGTACTTC. This encodes CASSGGLAGTYEQYF. Complete variable domain (other parts from reference TRBV5-1 and TRBJ2-7): KAGVTQTPRYLIKTRGQQVTLSCSPISGHRSVSWYQQTPGQGLQFLFEYFSETQRNKGNFPGRFSGRQFSNSRSEMNVSTLELGDSALYLCASSGGLAGTYEQYFGPGTRLTVT.

The chain has TRBV27 and TRBJ1-4; D gene unclear. Germline CDR1 is MNHEY and CDR2 is SMNVEV (reference sequence). The length of the CDR3 is 16 residues. Deletions cut 6 bases from V and 5 bases from J, with 19 bases between. The CDR3 loop reads CASSSARGSVNEKLFF. The CDR3, as DNA: TGTGCCAGCAGCTCCGCCCGGGGTTCTGTAAATGAAAAACTGTTTTTT.